The entry below describes one T cell receptor beta chain. Its antigen is currently unknown. The germline gives CDR1 SGHRS, CDR2 YFSETQ. V lost 0 bases and J 2 bases, leaving 12 bases between the germline ends. The CDR3 spans 17 residues. The data are from a study of beta chain features in type 1 diabetes. Looking at the study overall: Sorted cells examined across all samples numbered 107,917,701.

Study-wide results and limits: Moderate yet significant TCRB CDR3 shortening was seen in Type 1 diabetes patients in all four CD4+ subsets. Patients showed naive, central memory and Treg TCRB repertoires that appeared more similar than those of healthy donors.

The sequenced template was cDNA made from the entire isolated RNA. The repertoire was sequenced with immunoSEQ multiplex PCR; TCRdb's copy has only in-frame clones and lacks some. Of about 150,000 clones listed, 10% are singletons. The chain couples TRBV5-1 to TRBJ2-6; D perhaps matches TRBD2 (5 bases). This sequence originates from a man younger than 45 with type 1 diabetes. The material sequenced was central memory CD4+ T cells from blood. The CDR3 protein is CASSLGGSDAGANVLTF. The DNA for the CDR3 is TGCGCCAGCAGCTTGGGAGGGTCTGATGCTGGGGCCAACGTCCTGACTTTC. Full variable domain (missing parts from reference TRBV5-1 and TRBJ2-6): KAGVTQTPRYLIKTRGQQVTLSCSPISGHRSVSWYQQTPGQGLQFLFEYFSETQRNKGNFPGRFSGRQFSNSRSEMNVSTLELGDSALYLCASSLGGSDAGANVLTFGAGSRLTVL.